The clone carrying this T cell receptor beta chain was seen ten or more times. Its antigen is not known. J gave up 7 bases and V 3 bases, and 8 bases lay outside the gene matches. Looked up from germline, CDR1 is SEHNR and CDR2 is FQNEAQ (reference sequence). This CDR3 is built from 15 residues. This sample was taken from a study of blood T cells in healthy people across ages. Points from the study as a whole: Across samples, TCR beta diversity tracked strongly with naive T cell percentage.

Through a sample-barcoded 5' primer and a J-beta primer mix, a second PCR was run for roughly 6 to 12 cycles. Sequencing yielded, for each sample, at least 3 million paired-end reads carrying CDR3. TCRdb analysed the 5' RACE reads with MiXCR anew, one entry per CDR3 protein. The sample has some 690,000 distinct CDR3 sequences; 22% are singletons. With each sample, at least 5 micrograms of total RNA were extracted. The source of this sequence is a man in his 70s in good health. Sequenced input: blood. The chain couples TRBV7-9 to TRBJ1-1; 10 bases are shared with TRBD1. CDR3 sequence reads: CASSLRQGASIEAFF. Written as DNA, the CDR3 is TGTGCCAGCAGCTTGAGACAGGGGGCGTCGATTGAAGCTTTCTTT.